This T cell receptor (beta chain) stems from a study of blood T cells in healthy people across ages. Background on the study: For every two T cells, template switching captured about one barcoded beta molecule.

Study-level results: With naive T cell percentage, TCR beta diversity showed a strong correlation.

A J-beta primer mix and a sample-barcoded 5' primer were used in a second PCR of roughly 7 to 12 cycles. Each cDNA molecule was tagged by a template-switch adaptor that had 12 random nucleotides. TCRdb fed the 5' RACE reads into MiXCR, producing one record per CDR3 protein. The sample records 590,000 or so distinct CDR3 sequences, about 28% being singletons. V was pared by 5 bases and J by 1 base, with 5 bases between. This CDR3 spans 12 amino acids. Germline assignment: CDR1 SEHNR and CDR2 FQNEAQ (reference sequence). Concerning this clonotype itself: Its antigen remains unknown.

Donors were systemically healthy Caucasian individuals from Russia aged about 6 to 95 years. Material for sequencing was blood. The chain recombines TRBV7-9 with TRBJ1-1; D is ambiguous. The TCR sequence derives from a woman over 75 in good health. DNA of the CDR3: TGTGCCAGCAGCCCTCAGAACACTGAAGCTTTCTTT. Translated: CASSPQNTEAFF.